This TCR beta chain is drawn from a study of CD8+ T cells in alopecia areata. With regard to this clone: The antigen is not known.

Whole-study findings and limits: Unlike in mice, where it was clearer, TCR sharing across patients was less clear, possibly HLA-related.

Isolated RNA was reverse transcribed into cDNA used as the sequencing template. This table comes from immunoSEQ multiplex PCR, and its TCRdb copy is limited to in-frame clones, with some not included. The sample lists over 150,000 clones, approximately 53% occurring once. V lost 1 base, J lost 11 bases, and 5 bases stayed unmatched. CDR3 length: 12 residues. Germline CDR1 reads SQVTM; CDR2 reads ANQGSEA. The sequence was collected from a human donor in good health. This rearrangement joins TRBV29-1 to TRBJ2-1; 7 bases match TRBD1. Sequencing was performed on CD8+ T cells sorted from blood. CDR3 in amino acids: CSVEGQGVKQFF. As DNA, the CDR3 is TGCAGCGTTGAAGGTCAGGGGGTGAAGCAGTTCTTC.